This TCR beta chain was sequenced during a study of blood T cell repertoires in COVID-19. Study-wide background: COVID-19 samples collected from the United States, Italy and Spain covered acute and convalescent phases. Nucleic acid was either cDNA or gDNA, and it came from T cells, B-cell-depleted T cells, or PBMCs.

This clone was picked up one time. Germline values: CDR1 MNHEY, CDR2 SVGAGI. The CDR3 is made up of 11 amino acids. With 2 bases removed from V and 8 bases from J, the gap between germline ends came to 4 bases. Original analysis: Amplified reference gene primers provided the basis for estimating nucleated cell counts. TCRdb's table, derived via immunoSEQ multiplex PCR, lists solely in-frame clones and lacks some. The V and J calls and the clone size are those of that table, but D and trimming were determined from the DNA. The sample contains under 30,000 clones, roughly 87% of which appear only once. The J gene is TRBJ2-1, the V gene TRBV6-5, with D unresolved. The clonotype comes from a human donor in a cohort sampled during active COVID-19. Sequences were obtained from peripheral blood. The CDR3 bases are TGTGCCAGCAGTTACGGAGATGAGCAGTTCTTC. This gives the protein CASSYGDEQFF.